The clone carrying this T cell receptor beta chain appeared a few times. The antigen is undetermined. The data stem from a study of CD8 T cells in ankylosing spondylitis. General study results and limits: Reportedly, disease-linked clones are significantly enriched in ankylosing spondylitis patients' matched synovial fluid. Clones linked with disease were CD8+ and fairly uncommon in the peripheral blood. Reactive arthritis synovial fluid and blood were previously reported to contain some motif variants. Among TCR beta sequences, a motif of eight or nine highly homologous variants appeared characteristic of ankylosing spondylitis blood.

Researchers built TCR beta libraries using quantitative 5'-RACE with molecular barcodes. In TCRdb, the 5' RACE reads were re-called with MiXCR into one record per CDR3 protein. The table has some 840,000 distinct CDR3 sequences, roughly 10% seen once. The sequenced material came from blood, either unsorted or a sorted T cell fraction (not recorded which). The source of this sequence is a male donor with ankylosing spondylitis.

CDR3: CSARKGAGETQYF. DNA for the CDR3: TGCAGTGCCCGGAAAGGGGCGGGAGAGACCCAGTACTTC. The chain combines TRBV20-1 with TRBJ2-5; D could derive from TRBD1 or TRBD2 (5 bases each). CDR3 size: 13 residues. Germline V lookup: CDR1 DFQATT, CDR2 SNEGSKA (reference sequence). With 6 bases removed from V and 4 bases from J, the gap between germline ends came to 15 bases.